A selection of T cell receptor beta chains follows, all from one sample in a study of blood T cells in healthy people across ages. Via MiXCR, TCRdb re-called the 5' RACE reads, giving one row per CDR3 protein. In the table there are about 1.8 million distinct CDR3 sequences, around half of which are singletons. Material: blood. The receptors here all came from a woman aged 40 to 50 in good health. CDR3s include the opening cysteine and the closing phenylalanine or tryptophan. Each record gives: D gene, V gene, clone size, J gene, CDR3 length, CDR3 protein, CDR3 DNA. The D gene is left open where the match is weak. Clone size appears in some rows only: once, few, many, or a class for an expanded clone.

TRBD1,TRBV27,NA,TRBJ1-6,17,CASSLWTGDIRNSPLHF,TGTGCCAGCAGTCTATGGACAGGGGACATCCGCAATTCACCCCTCCACTTT
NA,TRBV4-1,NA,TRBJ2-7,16,CASSPLEGRTGEDQYF,TGCGCCAGCAGCCCCCTTGAGGGGAGGACCGGTGAGGACCAGTACTTC
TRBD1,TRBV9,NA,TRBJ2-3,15,CASSVGGQGFDTQYF,TGTGCCAGCAGCGTGGGAGGACAGGGTTTCGATACGCAGTATTTT
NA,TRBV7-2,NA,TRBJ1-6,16,CAISSHLTGPNSPLHF,TGTGCCATCAGCTCGCACCTTACAGGACCAAATTCACCCCTCCACTTT
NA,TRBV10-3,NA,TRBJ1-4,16,CAISERSTGANEKLFF,TGTGCCATCAGTGAAAGGTCGACAGGAGCTAATGAAAAACTGTTTTTT
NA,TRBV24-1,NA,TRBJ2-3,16,CATSDLRGQGTDTQYF,TGTGCCACCAGTGATTTACGAGGTCAGGGCACAGATACGCAGTATTTT
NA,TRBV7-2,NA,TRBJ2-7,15,CASSFPHSGLHEQYF,TGTGCCAGCAGCTTCCCCCATTCGGGGCTACACGAGCAGTACTTC
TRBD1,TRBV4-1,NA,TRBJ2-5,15,CASSPGTGRSETQYF,TGCGCCAGCAGCCCTGGGACAGGGCGGTCAGAGACCCAGTACTTC
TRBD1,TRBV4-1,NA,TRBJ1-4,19,CASSQAALLTGVSNEKLFF,TGCGCCAGCAGCCAAGCCGCCCTGTTAACAGGGGTCTCTAATGAAAAACTGTTTTTT
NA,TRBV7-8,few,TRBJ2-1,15,CASSLVQGSRNEQFF,TGTGCCAGCAGCTTAGTACAGGGATCCCGCAATGAGCAGTTCTTC
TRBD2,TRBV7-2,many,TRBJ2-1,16,CASSLGSGGSYNEQFF,TGCGCCAGCAGCTTAGGTAGCGGGGGCTCCTACAATGAGCAGTTCTTC
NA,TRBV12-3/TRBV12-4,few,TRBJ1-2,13,CASSSRQVYGYTF,TGTGCCAGCAGTTCCCGACAAGTCTATGGCTACACCTTC
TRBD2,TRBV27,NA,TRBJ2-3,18,CASHPLAFGGGPRDTQYF,TGTGCCAGCCACCCCCTAGCTTTCGGGGGGGGCCCAAGAGATACGCAGTATTTT
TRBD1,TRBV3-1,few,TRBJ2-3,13,CASSQTGLDTQYF,TGTGCCAGCAGCCAGACAGGGTTGGATACGCAGTATTTT
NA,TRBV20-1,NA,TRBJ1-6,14,CSAKISLDNSPLHF,TGCAGTGCTAAAATCAGCCTAGATAATTCACCCCTCCACTTT
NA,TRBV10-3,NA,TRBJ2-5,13,CAIRRTEEETQYF,TGTGCCATCAGAAGAACAGAAGAGGAGACCCAGTACTTC
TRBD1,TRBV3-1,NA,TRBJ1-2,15,CASSQSGTGDRGYTF,TGTGCCAGCAGCCAATCCGGGACAGGGGATCGTGGCTACACCTTC
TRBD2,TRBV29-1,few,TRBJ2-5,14,CSVAEGLALGAQYF,TGCAGCGTTGCGGAGGGACTAGCGCTTGGGGCCCAGTACTTC
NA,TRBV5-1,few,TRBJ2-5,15,CASSPLGGVGETQYF,TGCGCCAGCAGCCCCTTGGGCGGGGTAGGTGAGACCCAGTACTTC
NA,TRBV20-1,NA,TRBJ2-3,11,CSANDGGTQYF,TGCAGTGCGAATGACGGTGGTACGCAGTATTTT
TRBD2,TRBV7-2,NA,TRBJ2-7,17,CASSAPGLAMSSYEQYF,TGTGCCAGCAGCGCCCCCGGACTAGCGATGAGCTCCTACGAGCAGTACTTC
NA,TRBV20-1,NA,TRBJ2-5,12,CSARVIGETQYF,TGCAGTGCTAGAGTCATTGGGGAGACCCAGTACTTC
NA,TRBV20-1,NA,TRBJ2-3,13,CSARQHSTDTQYF,TGCAGTGCTAGGCAACATAGCACAGATACGCAGTATTTT
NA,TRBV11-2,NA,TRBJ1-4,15,CASSLRPGGNEKLFF,TGTGCCAGCAGCCTCCGCCCGGGAGGGAATGAAAAACTGTTTTTT
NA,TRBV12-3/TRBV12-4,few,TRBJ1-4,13,CASNSPRGEKLFF,TGTGCCAGCAATTCCCCCCGGGGTGAAAAACTGTTTTTT
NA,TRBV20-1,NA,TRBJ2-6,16,CSATGDGYSGANVLTF,TGCAGTGCTACAGGGGACGGGTACTCTGGGGCCAACGTCCTGACTTTC
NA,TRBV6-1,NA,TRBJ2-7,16,CASSDVGSGNVYEQYF,TGTGCCAGCAGTGATGTCGGATCAGGCAACGTCTACGAGCAGTACTTC
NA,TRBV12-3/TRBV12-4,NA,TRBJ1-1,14,CASSVVGLGRGAFF,TGTGCCAGCAGTGTCGTCGGGCTTGGGCGGGGGGCTTTCTTT